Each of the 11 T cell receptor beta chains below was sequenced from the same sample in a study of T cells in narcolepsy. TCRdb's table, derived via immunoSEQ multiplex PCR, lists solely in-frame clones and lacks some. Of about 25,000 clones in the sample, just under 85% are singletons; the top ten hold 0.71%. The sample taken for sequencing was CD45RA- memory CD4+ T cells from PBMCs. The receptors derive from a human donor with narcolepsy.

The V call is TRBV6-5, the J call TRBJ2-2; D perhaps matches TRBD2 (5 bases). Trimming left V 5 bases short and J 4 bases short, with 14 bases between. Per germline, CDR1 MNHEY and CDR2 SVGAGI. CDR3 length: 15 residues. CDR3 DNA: TGTGCCAGCAGTCTCCAAGCGGAGAGCACCGGGGAGCTGTTTTTT. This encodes CASSLQAESTGELFF.

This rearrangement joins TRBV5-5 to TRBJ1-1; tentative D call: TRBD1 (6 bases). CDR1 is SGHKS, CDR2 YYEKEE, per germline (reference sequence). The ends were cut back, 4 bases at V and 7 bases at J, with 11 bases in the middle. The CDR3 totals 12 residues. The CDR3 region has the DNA TGTGCCAGCAGCCATGACAGGCGTGAAGCTTTCTTT. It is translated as CASSHDRREAFF.

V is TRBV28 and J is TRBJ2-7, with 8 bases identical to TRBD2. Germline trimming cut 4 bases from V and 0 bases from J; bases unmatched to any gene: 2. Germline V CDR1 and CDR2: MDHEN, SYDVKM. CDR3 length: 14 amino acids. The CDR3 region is CASSSLAASYEQYF. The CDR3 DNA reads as TGTGCCAGCAGTTCACTAGCGGCCTCCTACGAGCAGTACTTC.

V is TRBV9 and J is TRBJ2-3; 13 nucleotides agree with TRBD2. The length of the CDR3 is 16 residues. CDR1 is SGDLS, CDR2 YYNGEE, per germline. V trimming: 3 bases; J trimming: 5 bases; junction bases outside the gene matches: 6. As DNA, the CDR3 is TGTGCCAGCAGCGCCCGACTAGCGGGGGGAATAGATACGCAGTATTTT. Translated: CASSARLAGGIDTQYF.

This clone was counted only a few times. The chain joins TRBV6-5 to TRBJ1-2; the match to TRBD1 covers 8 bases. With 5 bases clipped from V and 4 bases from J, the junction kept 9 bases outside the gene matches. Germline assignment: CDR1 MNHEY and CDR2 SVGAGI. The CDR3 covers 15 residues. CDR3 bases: TGTGCCAGCAGTCCCCGACAGGGGCCTTCCTATGGCTACACCTTC. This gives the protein CASSPRQGPSYGYTF.

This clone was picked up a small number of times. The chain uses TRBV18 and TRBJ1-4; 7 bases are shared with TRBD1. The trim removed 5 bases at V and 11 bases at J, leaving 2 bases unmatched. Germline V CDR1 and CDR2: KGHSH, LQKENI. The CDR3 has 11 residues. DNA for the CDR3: TGTGCCAGCTCAACAGGGGAGAAACTGTTTTTT. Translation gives CASSTGEKLFF.

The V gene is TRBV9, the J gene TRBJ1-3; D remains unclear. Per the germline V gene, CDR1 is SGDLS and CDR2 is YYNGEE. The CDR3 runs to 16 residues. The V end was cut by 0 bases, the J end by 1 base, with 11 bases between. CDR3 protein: CASSVEGIISGNTIYF. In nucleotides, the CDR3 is TGTGCCAGCAGCGTAGAAGGGATAATTTCTGGAAACACCATATATTTT. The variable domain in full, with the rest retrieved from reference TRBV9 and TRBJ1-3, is DSGVTQTPKHLITATGQRVTLRCSPRSGDLSVYWYQQSLDQGLQFLIQYYNGEERAKGNILERFSAQQFPDLHSELNLSSLELGDSALYFCASSVEGIISGNTIYFGEGSWLTVV.

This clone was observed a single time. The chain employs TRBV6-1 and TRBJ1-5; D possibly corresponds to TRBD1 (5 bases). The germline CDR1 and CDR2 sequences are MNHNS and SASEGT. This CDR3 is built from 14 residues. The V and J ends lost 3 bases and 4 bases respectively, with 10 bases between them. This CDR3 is CASSDRVGNQPQHF. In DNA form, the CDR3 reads TGTGCCAGCAGTGACAGGGTAGGGAATCAGCCCCAGCATTTT.

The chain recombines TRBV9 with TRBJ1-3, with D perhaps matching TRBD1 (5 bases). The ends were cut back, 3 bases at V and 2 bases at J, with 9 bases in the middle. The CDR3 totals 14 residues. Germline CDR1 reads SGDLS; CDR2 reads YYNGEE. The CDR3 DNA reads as TGTGCCAGCAGCGAGGGGACCCCTGGAAACACCATATATTTT. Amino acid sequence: CASSEGTPGNTIYF. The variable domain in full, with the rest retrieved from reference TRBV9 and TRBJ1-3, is DSGVTQTPKHLITATGQRVTLRCSPRSGDLSVYWYQQSLDQGLQFLIQYYNGEERAKGNILERFSAQQFPDLHSELNLSSLELGDSALYFCASSEGTPGNTIYFGEGSWLTVV.

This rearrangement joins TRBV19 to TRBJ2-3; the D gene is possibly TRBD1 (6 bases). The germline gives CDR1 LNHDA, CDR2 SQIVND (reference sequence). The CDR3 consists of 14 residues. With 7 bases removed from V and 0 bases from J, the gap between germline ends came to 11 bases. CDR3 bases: TGTGCCAGTACGCCGGACAGAAGCACAGATACGCAGTATTTT. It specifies CASTPDRSTDTQYF.

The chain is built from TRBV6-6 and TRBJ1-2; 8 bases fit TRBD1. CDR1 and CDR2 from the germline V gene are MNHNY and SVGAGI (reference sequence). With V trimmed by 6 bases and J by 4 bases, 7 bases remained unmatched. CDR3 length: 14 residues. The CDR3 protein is CASRIGQGLYGYTF. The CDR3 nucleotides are TGTGCCAGCAGAATAGGACAGGGCCTCTATGGCTACACCTTC.